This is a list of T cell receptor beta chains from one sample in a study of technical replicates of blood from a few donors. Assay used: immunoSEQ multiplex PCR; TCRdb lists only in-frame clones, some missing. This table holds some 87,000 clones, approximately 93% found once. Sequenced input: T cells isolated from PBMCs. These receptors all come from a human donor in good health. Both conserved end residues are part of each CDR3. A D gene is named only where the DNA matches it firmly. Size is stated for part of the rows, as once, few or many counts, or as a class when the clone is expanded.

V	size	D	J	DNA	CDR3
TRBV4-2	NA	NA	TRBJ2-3	TGTGCCAGCAGCCAAGGCCACGGTTCCACAGATACGCAGTATTTT	CASSQGHGSTDTQYF
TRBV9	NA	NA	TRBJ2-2	TGTGCCAGCAGCCCCTTAGGTGGGCACACCGGGGAGCTGTTTTTT	CASSPLGGHTGELFF
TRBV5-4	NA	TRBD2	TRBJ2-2	TGTGCCAGCAGCCCGGCAGGTGGCGGGAGATTCGGCGGGGAGCTGTTTTTT	CASSPAGGGRFGGELFF
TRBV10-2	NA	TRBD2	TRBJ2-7	TGCGCCAGCAGTGAGAGTAGCGGGAGTTTCTCTTACGAGCAGTACTTC	CASSESSGSFSYEQYF
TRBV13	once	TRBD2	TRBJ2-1	TGTGCCAGCAGCTTAGACTCGGGGGGTCGTCCCTACAATGAGCAGTTCTTC	CASSLDSGGRPYNEQFF
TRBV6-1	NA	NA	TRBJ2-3	TGTGCCAGCAATTATCAGGGGTCCAGCACAGATACGCAGTATTTT	CASNYQGSSTDTQYF
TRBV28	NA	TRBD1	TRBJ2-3	TGTGCCAGCAGTTTACTGGGACAGGGAGTCGCAGATACGCAGTATTTT	CASSLLGQGVADTQYF
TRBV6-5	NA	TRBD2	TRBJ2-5	TGTGCCAGCGGGACACTAGCGGAAGAGACCCAGTACTTC	CASGTLAEETQYF
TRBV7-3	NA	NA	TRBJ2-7	TGTGCCAGCAGCTTGTTCGGAGGCGGGCAGTACTTC	CASSLFGGGQYF
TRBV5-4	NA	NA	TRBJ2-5	TGTGCCAGCAGCTTGGTGGAGGAGACCCAGTACTTC	CASSLVEETQYF
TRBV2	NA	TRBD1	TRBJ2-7	TGTGCCAGTCGTTCGTTTTCGGGACAGGCCTACGAGCAGTACTTC	CASRSFSGQAYEQYF
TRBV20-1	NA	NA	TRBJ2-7	TGCAGTGCCGCAACAGGGTACGAGCAGTACTTC	CSAATGYEQYF
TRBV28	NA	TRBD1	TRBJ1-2	TGTGCCAGCAGCCCCCCCGGGACAGCCTATGGCTACACCTTC	CASSPPGTAYGYTF
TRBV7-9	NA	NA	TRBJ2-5	TGTGCCAGCAGCTGGGACTTTCTCGTTTCAGAGACCCAGTACTTC	CASSWDFLVSETQYF
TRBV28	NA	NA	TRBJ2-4	TGTGCCAGCAGTATCGGGATAGCCAAAAACATTCAGTACTTC	CASSIGIAKNIQYF
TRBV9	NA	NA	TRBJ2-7	TGTGCCAGCAGCGTAGGAGGTGCCGCCTACGAGCAGTACTTC	CASSVGGAAYEQYF
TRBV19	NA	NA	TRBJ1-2	TGTGCCAGTAGAAATCCGGGTGTCTATGGCTACACCTTC	CASRNPGVYGYTF
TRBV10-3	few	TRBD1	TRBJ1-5	TGTGCCATCAGTGCAGGGGGGATTCAGCCCCAGCATTTT	CAISAGGIQPQHF
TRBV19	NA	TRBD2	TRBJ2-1	TGTGCCAGTAACGCAGGGGCGGGACTAGCGGGAGGTCCTACCTACAATGAGCAGTTCTTC	CASNAGAGLAGGPTYNEQFF
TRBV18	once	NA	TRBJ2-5	TGTGCCAGCTCACCACCCAGCCAAGAGACCCAGTACTTC	CASSPPSQETQYF
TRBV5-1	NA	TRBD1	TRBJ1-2	TGCGCCAGCAGCACCGGGACAGCGCATGGCTACACCTTC	CASSTGTAHGYTF
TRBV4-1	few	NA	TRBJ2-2	TGCGCCAGCAGCCATCCCAGGGAACCGAACACCGGGGAGCTGTTTTTT	CASSHPREPNTGELFF
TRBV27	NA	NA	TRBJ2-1	TGTGCCAGCAGTTTATCGTGGAGCTCCTACAATGAGCAGTTCTTC	CASSLSWSSYNEQFF
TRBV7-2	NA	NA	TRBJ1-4	TGTGCCAGCAGCTTAGACTACAATGGTGAAAAACTGTTTTTT	CASSLDYNGEKLFF
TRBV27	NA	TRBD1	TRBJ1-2	TGTGCCAGCCGGGACCTGGGACAGGGAAGCCCTCATGGCTACACCTTC	CASRDLGQGSPHGYTF
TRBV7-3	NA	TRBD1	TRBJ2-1	TGTGCCAGCAGCGAGACAGGGGGCAGCTCCTACAATGAGCAGTTCTTC	CASSETGGSSYNEQFF
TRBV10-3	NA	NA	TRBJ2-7	TGTGCCATCACGGACTTCCCGAATAACTACGAGCAGTACTTC	CAITDFPNNYEQYF
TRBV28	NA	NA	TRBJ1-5	TGTGCCAGCAGTTTGGAGCGGGGTGCAGGGAGGAGCAATCAGCCCCAGCATTTT	CASSLERGAGRSNQPQHF
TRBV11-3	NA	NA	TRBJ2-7	TGTGCCAGCAGCCAACTTCTGACTTCTAGGTGGGTCGAGCAGTACTTC	CASSQLLTSRWVEQYF
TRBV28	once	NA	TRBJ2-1	TGTGCCAGCACCCAGGTCCTCCTGAGGGCCCACAATGAGCAGTTCTTC	CASTQVLLRAHNEQFF
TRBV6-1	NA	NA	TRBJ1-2	TGTGCCAGCAGGGATAGCGGAGCAAGCTACACCTTC	CASRDSGASYTF